Included here is one T cell receptor (beta chain) sequence, with context. This clonotype has a count of ten or more. This clone's antigen is unknown. Qualities for individual bases were not recorded, and no much larger clone is one base off. Hyperthyroidism patients were aged 18 to 65 years and newly diagnosed, with disease duration of less than 2 months. Exclusion was applied to patients with uncontrolled infections, other autoimmune diseases, pregnancy or lactation. Clinical symptoms, serum thyroxine and TRAb, thyroid ultrasound, and orbital computed tomography formed the basis for the diagnoses. For progressor patients, blood was drawn at the first diagnosis of hyperthyroidism, before any ophthalmopathy symptoms had appeared. PBMCs were separated from around 9.1 ml of fresh peripheral blood using Ficoll-Paque density gradient centrifugation. Patients classed as progressors first received a Graves' hyperthyroidism diagnosis and then went on to develop ophthalmopathy during follow-up. Total RNA was extracted using Trizol reagent, and RNA quality was assessed on an Agilent 2100 Bioanalyzer.

The germline V gene (reference sequence) specifies DFQATT as CDR1 and SNEGSKA as CDR2. At the junction V is shortened by 0 bases and J by 4 bases, with 13 bases in between. There are 15 amino acids in the CDR3, from cysteine to phenylalanine inclusive. The retained sequence is limited to the CDR3, 45 bases, with the frame set at the first base. The TCR beta CDR3 regions were amplified from the RNA transcripts. A first-round RT-PCR of the TCR CDR3 used the HTBI primer set with the Qiagen OneStep RT-PCR kit. Libraries were constructed in a second round of multiplex PCR, after which size selection and purification were performed. Libraries were sequenced paired-end with 100 bp reads on an Illumina HiSeq2000. Regarding the original processing steps: SOAPnuke was used to process the raw data, throwing out any read that contained adapters or uncalled bases, had a mean Phred below 15, or lacked an exact constant-primer or identifier match. High-quality paired reads were merged using COPE v1.2.5, and each unique nucleotide sequence was defined as a clonotype. Clonotypes were aligned to IMGT TRBV, TRBD and TRBJ reference segments using MiTCR v1.1. The analysis included only V-J combinations with a frequency above 0.0001, which together covered around 99% of the repertoires. A TCS score was defined as the ratio between F50 (clonal expansion) and ExV (chaos), using BLOSUM62-based TCRdist between CDR3 peptides within each V-J. Welch's t-statistics and random forest reduced fewer than 550 V-J features to some 14, which were used in a naive Bayes classifier (R e1071). TCRdb redid the processing of the public reads, applying fastp at Q25 and MiXCR, and retained in-frame beta chains. Under each unique CDR3 protein, matching rows form one entry showing the most common genes and DNA. TCRdb's processing, not the authors', yielded these V and J calls. The sample profile shows roughly 160,000 distinct CDR3 sequences; 9.4% of them were found once. The biggest ten clones account for approximately 20% of the sample.

The data originate from a study of T cells in Graves' hyperthyroidism and ophthalmopathy (dated by TCRdb to between 2017 and 2020). The study in broad terms: Peripheral blood samples were taken at the time of initial diagnosis, prior to any treatment. The approximately 100 discovery patients were divided at random into training and test sets in a 7:3 ratio. Thyroid tissue and blood T-cell repertoires from six Graves' hyperthyroidism patients were also compared in the study. After blood sampling, hyperthyroidism patients were treated with methimazole at a starting dose of 30 mg daily, and ophthalmopathy patients were treated with high-dose intravenous methylprednisolone. Prospective prediction of ophthalmopathy was tested in an independent validation cohort consisting of some 18 hyperthyroidism patients and some 16 patients who later progressed to ophthalmopathy. To identify TCR V-J signatures that set the groups apart, the researchers used a discovery cohort of 100 patients, made up of under 50 with Graves' ophthalmopathy and some 58 with stable Graves' hyperthyroidism. The paper describes TCR Vbeta CDR3 sequencing of 135 peripheral blood samples, made up of approximately 40 ophthalmopathy patients, more than 70 hyperthyroidism patients and roughly 17 progressor patients.

The paper as a whole reports these results and caveats: In validation, the model predicted progression to ophthalmopathy a median of 6.5 months before onset, with roughly 71% sensitivity and almost 75% specificity. Ophthalmopathy was separated from stable hyperthyroidism by a 13 V-J signature model, with 85% to 90% sensitivity and 81% to 83% specificity obtained in cross-validation and 80%/75% obtained in testing. No statistical method was used to fix the sample size in advance, and group allocation was not hidden from the investigators. Most expanded thyroid clonotypes (frequency above 0.001) were also found in blood, which suggests that blood repertoires may mirror thyroid immune responses.

Rearrangement joined TRBV20-1 to TRBJ2-1; no confident D gene assignment can be made. The sample consisted of blood. This clonotype originated in a woman between 18 and 29 years old with Graves' hyperthyroidism that later progressed to Graves' ophthalmopathy. The sequenced DNA is TGCAGTGCTAGAGATCGGGTTGTGCCATACAATGAGCAGTTCTTC. Its translation reads: CSARDRVVPYNEQFF.